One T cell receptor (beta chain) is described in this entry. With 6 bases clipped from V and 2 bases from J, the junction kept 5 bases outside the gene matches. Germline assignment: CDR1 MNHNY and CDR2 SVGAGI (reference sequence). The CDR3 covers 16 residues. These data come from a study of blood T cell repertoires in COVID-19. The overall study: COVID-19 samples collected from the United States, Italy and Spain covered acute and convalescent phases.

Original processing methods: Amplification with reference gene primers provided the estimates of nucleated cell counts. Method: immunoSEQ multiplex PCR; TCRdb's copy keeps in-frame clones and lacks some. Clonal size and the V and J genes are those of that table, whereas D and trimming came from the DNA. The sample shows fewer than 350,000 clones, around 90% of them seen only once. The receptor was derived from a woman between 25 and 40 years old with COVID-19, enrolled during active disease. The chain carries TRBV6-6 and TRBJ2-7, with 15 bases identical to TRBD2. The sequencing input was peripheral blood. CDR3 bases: TGTGCCAGCAGCGGGACTAGCGGGAGGCCCCCCTACGAGCAGTACTTC. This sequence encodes CASSGTSGRPPYEQYF.